Listed below are T cell receptor beta chains from one sample, sequenced in a study of blood T cell repertoires in COVID-19. Some clones are missing from TCRdb's copy, which holds only in-frame ones; the method was immunoSEQ multiplex PCR. The sample consists of about 380,000 clones, approximately 77% of them appearing once. The specimen was peripheral blood. These receptors all come from a human donor with acute or convalescent COVID-19. The donor label of this sample is uncertain. The CDR3 runs from the conserved cysteine through the conserved F or W. The D gene is left open where the match is weak. Clone sizes are given selectively: once, few, many, or a class where the clone is expanded.

>NA|TRBJ1-1|TRBV2|NA
TGTGCCAGCAGTCCCAGAGCGGGGTTGAACACTGAAGCTTTCTTT
CASSPRAGLNTEAFF
>TRBD1|TRBJ2-1|TRBV4-2|once
TGTGCCAGCAGCCAAGAGGACAGGGGGTACTACAATGAGCAGTTCTTC
CASSQEDRGYYNEQFF
>TRBD1|TRBJ2-1|TRBV7-8|once
TGTGCCAGCAGCTTTTCGGACAGGCAATACAATGAGCAGTTCTTC
CASSFSDRQYNEQFF
>TRBD1|TRBJ1-4|TRBV6-6|NA
TGTGCCAGCAGTATCCGGGACAGGGTGGGAAAACTGTTTTTT
CASSIRDRVGKLFF
>NA|TRBJ2-5|TRBV5-4|NA
TGTGCCAGCAGCTTGGACCGGGAGACCCAGTACTTC
CASSLDRETQYF
>NA|TRBJ1-1|TRBV10-2|NA
TGCGCCAGCAGTGAGTCTGCGCGGGGGCCTTGGAACACTGAAGCTTTCTTT
CASSESARGPWNTEAFF
>TRBD1|TRBJ1-2|TRBV19|NA
TGTGCCAGTAGTATTCTTCGGGGACAGGAAAGAAACTATGGCTACACCTTC
CASSILRGQERNYGYTF
>NA|TRBJ1-2|TRBV5-5|NA
TGTGCCAGCAGCTTGACAGTTACTTGGCCCCTCGATGACTATGGCTACACCTTC
CASSLTVTWPLDDYGYTF
>TRBD2|TRBJ2-7|TRBV3-1/TRBV3-2|NA
TGTGCCAGCTCCGCGGCGGGAGTGGACGAGCAGTACTTC
CASSAAGVDEQYF
>TRBD1|TRBJ2-7|TRBV30|NA
TGTGCCTGGAGGGACAGGGGGCAGGTGGGACTCGAGCAGTACTTC
CAWRDRGQVGLEQYF
>TRBD2|TRBJ2-5|TRBV3-1/TRBV3-2|NA
TGTGCCAGCAGCCTCGGACTAGTTCGAGAGACCCAGTACTTC
CASSLGLVRETQYF
>NA|TRBJ2-1|TRBV5-8|NA
TGTGCCAGCAGCTTGAGTAGCTACAATGAGCAGTTCTTC
CASSLSSYNEQFF
>NA|TRBJ1-1|TRBV5-1|NA
TGCGCCAGCAGCACCAAGACAGGGAACACTGAAGCTTTCTTT
CASSTKTGNTEAFF
>TRBD1|TRBJ1-1|TRBV6-5|few
TGTGCCAGCAGTTTTGACAGGGTGAACACTGAAGCTTTCTTT
CASSFDRVNTEAFF
>NA|TRBJ1-1|TRBV12-3/TRBV12-4|NA
TGTGCCAGCAGTTTAGGGGCCCACACTGAAGCTTTCTTT
CASSLGAHTEAFF
>NA|TRBJ2-2|TRBV3-1/TRBV3-2|NA
TGTGCCAGCAGCTCCCACAACAGGAACACCGGGGAGCTGTTTTTT
CASSSHNRNTGELFF
>TRBD1|TRBJ1-6|TRBV28|once
TGTGCCAGCAGCTTTGGGAACAGGGGGCGCAATTCACCCCTCCACTTT
CASSFGNRGRNSPLHF
>NA|TRBJ1-3|TRBV6-6|NA
TGTGCCAGCAGTTACATTGGCACAGCCACTGGAAACACCATATATTTT
CASSYIGTATGNTIYF
>TRBD1|TRBJ1-2|TRBV7-9|NA
TGTGCCAGCAGCTCATCGGACAGGGGATATGGCTACACCTTC
CASSSSDRGYGYTF
>NA|TRBJ1-1|TRBV7-2|once
TGTGCCAGCAGCTTCTACAGGGAAAACACTGAAGCTTTCTTT
CASSFYRENTEAFF
>NA|TRBJ1-1|TRBV12-3/TRBV12-4|NA
TGTGCCAGCGGCCGAACCGCTGAAGCTTTCTTT
CASGRTAEAFF
>TRBD2|TRBJ2-1|TRBV5-1|NA
TGCGCCAGCAGCTCCTCGGGGGGGCCTGGTAATGAGCAGTTCTTC
CASSSSGGPGNEQFF
>NA|TRBJ2-5|TRBV6-6|NA
TGTGCCAGCAGTTCTTTAGGGGGAGGGAGGGGAGAGACCCAGTACTTC
CASSSLGGGRGETQYF
>NA|TRBJ1-3|TRBV3-1/TRBV3-2|NA
TGTGCCAGCAGCCAAGCCAGGGATGGAAACACCATATATTTT
CASSQARDGNTIYF
>TRBD1|TRBJ2-1|TRBV6-1|NA
TGTGCCAGCAGTGAAGCGGGGTTGAGACAGGGAACCTACAATGAGCAGTTCTTC
CASSEAGLRQGTYNEQFF
>NA|TRBJ2-5|TRBV5-1|NA
TGCGCCAGCAGCTCGAAACCCGGGACACGAGAAGAGACCCAGTACTTC
CASSSKPGTREETQYF
>TRBD2|TRBJ2-2|TRBV24-1|NA
TGTGCCACCAGTGACCCCGGGACTAGCGGGGGGCCTGGCGGGGAGCTGTTTTTT
CATSDPGTSGGPGGELFF
>NA|TRBJ1-3|TRBV6-5|NA
TGTGCCAGCACCACGCGGAGAGCCAGAAACACCATATATTTT
CASTTRRARNTIYF
>NA|TRBJ1-1|TRBV19|few
TGTGCCAGTAGTTTTAGACAGTACACTGAAGCTTTCTTT
CASSFRQYTEAFF
>NA|TRBJ1-2|TRBV19|few
TGTGCCAGTAGTTACAGGTCGAACTCCTATGGCTACACCTTC
CASSYRSNSYGYTF
>NA|TRBJ2-2|TRBV3-1/TRBV3-2|NA
TGTGCCAGCAGCCAAACACTAACCGGGGAGCTGTTTTTT
CASSQTLTGELFF
>NA|TRBJ2-5|TRBV5-1|NA
TGCGCCAGCAGCCCGGGGTTATTATCGGAAGAGACCCAGTACTTC
CASSPGLLSEETQYF
>NA|TRBJ2-3|TRBV3-1/TRBV3-2|NA
TGTGCCAGCAGAGGAGATCGCACAGATACGCAGTATTTT
CASRGDRTDTQYF
>TRBD2|TRBJ2-2|TRBV6-5|once
TGTGCCATCCCGCGGGGGGTCACCGGGGAGCTGTTTTTT
CAIPRGVTGELFF
>TRBD2|TRBJ2-7|TRBV18|NA
TGTGCCAGCTCACCGAGTCTACTAGCGGGAGTCTACGAGCAGTACTTC
CASSPSLLAGVYEQYF
>TRBD1|TRBJ2-5|TRBV19|once
TGTGCCAGTACGTGCAGGGGGTGCTCCCAAGAGACCCAGTACTTC
CASTCRGCSQETQYF
>NA|TRBJ2-6|TRBV14|NA
TGTGCCAGCAGCCAAGTTTCATTGGGGGCCAACGTCCTGACTTTC
CASSQVSLGANVLTF
>TRBD1|TRBJ2-1|TRBV5-1|once
TGCGCCAGCAGCTTATACTATTTAAGAATTGGGACAGGGAGCTCCTACAATGAGCAGTTCTTC
CASSLYYLRIGTGSSYNEQFF
>TRBD1|TRBJ1-1|TRBV6-6|once
TGTGCCAGCAGTGTTGGACAGGGGGCCTGGGTCACTGAAGCTTTCTTT
CASSVGQGAWVTEAFF
>NA|TRBJ1-1|TRBV6-5|NA
TGTGCCAGCAGTTCTGGCGGACATTACACTGAAGCTTTCTTT
CASSSGGHYTEAFF
>NA|TRBJ2-1|TRBV24-1|NA
TGTGCCACCAGTGATCGGGAGGGGGCTACTTTAAATGAGCAGTTCTTC
CATSDREGATLNEQFF
>NA|TRBJ2-3|TRBV7-9|NA
TGTGCCAGCAGCCTAATCCGGGACACGAGCACAGATACGCAGTATTTT
CASSLIRDTSTDTQYF